This T cell receptor (beta chain) stems from a study of T cells after yellow fever vaccination. Generation of TCR cDNA used 5'RACE template switching (which added a universal primer site and UMIs). One entry per CDR3 protein results from TCRdb running MiXCR on the 5' RACE reads. The data show about 340,000 distinct CDR3 sequences, with 12% seen just once and about 3% held by the top ten. The TCR originated in a man aged 18 to 29 who received the YFV17D yellow fever vaccine. Sequences were derived from CD4+ T cells sorted from PBMCs, sampled 15 days after the yellow fever booster vaccination.

CDR3 loop: CASSTGGSITEAFF. In DNA, the CDR3 is TGTGCCAGCAGTACAGGGGGCTCGATCACTGAAGCTTTCTTT. The V gene is TRBV11-3, the J gene TRBJ1-1; TRBD1 agrees at 9 bases. The CDR3 loop spans 14 amino acids. Germline assignment: CDR1 SGHNT and CDR2 YENEEA. V shed 6 bases and J 4 bases; nucleotides not matched to a gene: 6.